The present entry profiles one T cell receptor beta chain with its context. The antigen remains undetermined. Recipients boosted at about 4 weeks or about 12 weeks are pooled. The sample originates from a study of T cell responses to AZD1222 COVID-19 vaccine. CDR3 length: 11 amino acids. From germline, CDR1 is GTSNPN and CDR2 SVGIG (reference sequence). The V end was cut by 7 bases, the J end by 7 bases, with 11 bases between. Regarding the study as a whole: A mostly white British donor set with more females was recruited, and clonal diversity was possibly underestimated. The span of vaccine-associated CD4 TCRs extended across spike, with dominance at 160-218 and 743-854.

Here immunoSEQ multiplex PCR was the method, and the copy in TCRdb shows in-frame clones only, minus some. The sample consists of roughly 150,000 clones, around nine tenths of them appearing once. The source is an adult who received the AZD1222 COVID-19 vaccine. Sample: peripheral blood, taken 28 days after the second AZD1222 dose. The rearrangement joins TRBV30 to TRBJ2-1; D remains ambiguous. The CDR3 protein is CAFGVWNEQFF. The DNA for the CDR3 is TGTGCCTTTGGAGTGTGGAATGAGCAGTTCTTC. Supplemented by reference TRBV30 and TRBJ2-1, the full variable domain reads SQTIHQWPATLVQPVGSPLSLECTVEGTSNPNLYWYRQAAGRGLQLLFYSVGIGQISSEVPQNLSASRPQDRQFILSSKKLLLSDSGFYLCAFGVWNEQFFGPGTRLTVL.